The 22 T cell receptor beta chains below all came from one sample that was sequenced in a study of cytomegalovirus exposure and HLA in healthy donors. Method: immunoSEQ multiplex PCR; TCRdb's copy keeps in-frame clones and lacks some. The sample consists of some 150,000 clones, approximately 89% of them appearing once. The sample was PBMCs. These receptors were collected from a young man in good health and CMV-seronegative.

V usage is TRBV19 and J usage is TRBJ1-5; 7 bases agree with TRBD1. The CDR3 runs 17 residues. Germline V gene sequence: CDR1 LNHDA, CDR2 SQIVND (reference sequence). V lost 5 bases, J lost 3 bases, and 13 bases stayed unmatched. CDR3 DNA: TGTGCCAGTAGTGCGACCAGGGTAGGGGGCTACAATCAGCCCCAGCATTTT. It encodes CASSATRVGGYNQPQHF.

V and J are TRBV5-1 and TRBJ1-2, with D perhaps TRBD1 (6 bases). The CDR3 is made up of 13 amino acids. Germline CDR1 is SGHRS and CDR2 is YFSETQ. The V end lost 6 bases, the J end lost 7 bases, and 16 bases lay between the germline ends. This CDR3 is CASTNTGIPGYTF. CDR3 nucleotide sequence: TGCGCCAGCACAAATACAGGGATCCCTGGCTACACCTTC.

A single count supports this clone. This rearrangement joins TRBV6-5 to TRBJ1-6, with 7 bases that match TRBD1. The CDR3 is 16 amino acids. With 4 bases clipped from V and 6 bases from J, the junction kept 9 bases outside the gene matches. Germline V lookup: CDR1 MNHEY, CDR2 SVGAGI. As DNA, the CDR3 is TGTGCCAGCAGTTCCATAGGGGGCTCAAGTAATTCACCCCTCCACTTT. As protein: CASSSIGGSSNSPLHF.

The count of this clone is one. The V and J genes are TRBV5-6 and TRBJ1-2, with D unresolved. The CDR3 totals 11 residues. Trimming pared 3 bases from V and 7 bases from J, leaving 7 bases between. Germline CDR1 SGHDT, CDR2 YYEEEE. The DNA of the CDR3 is TGTGCCAGCAGCTACGCAGGTGGCTACACCTTC. It encodes CASSYAGGYTF.

This rearrangement joins TRBV15 to TRBJ1-4; TRBD1 matches at 8 bases. With 6 bases clipped from V and 4 bases from J, the junction kept 4 bases outside the gene matches. Per the germline V gene, CDR1 is LNHNV and CDR2 is YYDKDF (reference sequence). The CDR3 is 14 residues long. The DNA for the CDR3 is TGTGCCACCAGAAGACAGGGGATTAATGAAAAACTGTTTTTT. It codes for CATRRQGINEKLFF.

The chain combines TRBV7-2 with TRBJ2-3, with 11 nucleotides matching TRBD2. The CDR3 has 19 amino acids. Germline CDR1 is SGHTA and CDR2 is FQGNSA. V lost 1 base and J lost 2; bases outside the gene matches: 11. CDR3: CASSLVAGKTSGTTDTQYF. The CDR3 region has the DNA TGTGCCAGCAGCTTAGTCGCGGGGAAGACTAGCGGGACCACAGATACGCAGTATTTT.

In DNA, the CDR3 is TGTGCCAGCAGTGCTGGTAAACATCTCGGGGAGCTGTTTTTT. It encodes CASSAGKHLGELFF. This chain connects TRBV6-4 to TRBJ2-2; D ambiguous. CDR1 MRHNA and CDR2 SNTAGT come from the germline V gene. The CDR3 totals 14 residues. The ends were cut back, 4 bases at V and 7 bases at J, with 13 bases in the middle.

This chain uses TRBV14 with TRBJ2-5; 10 positions match TRBD2. The CDR3 runs to 17 residues. After removal of 3 bases from V and 5 bases from J, the junction contained 12 bases not matched to a gene. CDR1 is SGHDN and CDR2 is FVKESK in the germline V gene. CDR3 DNA sequence: TGTGCCAGCAGCCATGAGCCAGCGGGGGGGCTATGGGAGACCCAGTACTTC. Encoded protein: CASSHEPAGGLWETQYF.

The rearrangement links TRBV10-2 to TRBJ2-1, with 8 bases lining up with TRBD2. The CDR3 runs 15 residues. Trimming removed 10 bases from V and 0 bases from J; junction bases left unmatched: 8. CDR1 is WSHSY, CDR2 SAAADI, per germline. The CDR3 here is CATKEAGVSYNEQFF. The CDR3 DNA sequence: TGCGCCACCAAAGAAGCGGGAGTCTCCTACAATGAGCAGTTCTTC.

Details on this clone: The sample holds other DNA sequences that translate to the same CDR3. V is TRBV5-1 and J is TRBJ2-3; 8 bases fit TRBD2. V shed 5 bases and J 5 bases; nucleotides not matched to a gene: 4. Germline V gives CDR1 SGHRS, CDR2 YFSETQ. CDR3 length equals 13 residues. DNA of the CDR3: TGCGCCAGCAGAGGGCTAGCGGGAGATACGCAGTATTTT. Translating gives CASRGLAGDTQYF.

In the case of this clone: Other nucleotide sequences from this sample produce the same CDR3. V usage is TRBV19 and J usage is TRBJ2-5, with TRBD2 matching 12 bases. The ends lost 4 bases at V and 2 bases at J; junction bases unmatched: 2. The CDR3 loop spans 15 amino acids. Germline V gives CDR1 LNHDA, CDR2 SQIVND (reference sequence). The CDR3 DNA is TGTGCCAGTAGTACCGGGACTAGCGGGCAAGAGACCCAGTACTTC. Amino acids: CASSTGTSGQETQYF.

This clone was counted a few times. J is TRBJ1-5 and V is TRBV6-6, with D possibly matching TRBD1 (6 bases). CDR1 is MNHNY, CDR2 SVGAGI, per germline (reference sequence). The V gene lost 4 bases and the J gene lost 6 bases, with 7 bases spanning the gap. This CDR3 spans 12 amino acids. This chain's CDR3 is CASSWTVQPQHF. CDR3 nucleotides: TGTGCCAGCAGTTGGACAGTTCAGCCCCAGCATTTT.

The chain joins TRBV9 to TRBJ2-7; TRBD1 matches 8 bases. This CDR3 spans 14 amino acids. Germline CDR1 SGDLS, CDR2 YYNGEE. Trimming at V came to 1 base and at J to 4 bases, leaving 4 bases not matched to a gene. For the CDR3, the DNA is TGTGCCAGCAGCGTAACCGGGACAGGATACGAGCAGTACTTC. Amino acids: CASSVTGTGYEQYF.

The V gene is TRBV9, the J gene TRBJ2-2, with D perhaps matching TRBD2 (5 bases). The length of the CDR3 is 13 residues. CDR1 is SGDLS, CDR2 YYNGEE, per germline. V was clipped by 4 bases and J by 6 bases, with 10 bases between them. The CDR3 sequence is CASSPRGAGELFF. CDR3 nucleotides: TGTGCCAGCAGCCCTCGGGGTGCCGGGGAGCTGTTTTTT.

The V call is TRBV4-1, the J call TRBJ2-2; D is undetermined. The CDR3 has 16 residues. V gave up 1 base and J gave up 4 bases, with 13 bases separating them. Germline assignment: CDR1 MGHRA and CDR2 YSYEKL. The CDR3 nucleotides are TGCGCCAGCAGCCAAGGGGCGTTAGGTACCACCGGGGAGCTGTTTTTT. Its protein is CASSQGALGTTGELFF.

This clone was found once. V usage is TRBV29-1 and J usage is TRBJ2-3, with 14 positions matching TRBD2. The CDR3 length is 16 residues. J gave up 5 bases and V 7 bases, and 11 bases lay outside the gene matches. From germline, CDR1 is SQVTM and CDR2 ANQGSEA. The CDR3 loop is CSGSLGLAGVRDTQYF. The CDR3, as DNA: TGCAGCGGGTCCCTGGGACTAGCGGGAGTTCGAGATACGCAGTATTTT.

The chain is built from TRBV5-6 and TRBJ1-5, with D uncertain. In germline, CDR1 is SGHDT, CDR2 YYEEEE. This CDR3 spans 14 amino acids. Trimming pared 2 bases from V and 7 bases from J, leaving 13 bases between. The CDR3 DNA follows: TGTGCCAGCAGCTTCGGCGACATAAGGCAGCCCCAGCATTTT. It yields the protein CASSFGDIRQPQHF.

This sequence joins TRBV2 and TRBJ1-1; TRBD1 matches 7 bases. CDR1 is SNHLY and CDR2 is FYNNEI in the germline V gene. The CDR3 totals 16 residues. The ends lost 9 bases at V and 0 bases at J; junction bases unmatched: 13. The CDR3 loop reads CARRGGRAVLNTEAFF. The DNA for the CDR3 is TGTGCCAGAAGAGGGGGCAGAGCGGTATTGAACACTGAAGCTTTCTTT.

The rearrangement uses TRBV5-1 and TRBJ2-5; 9 nucleotides agree with TRBD2. The V gene end was trimmed by 1 base and the J gene end by 0 bases; junction bases not matched to a gene: 4. CDR3 length equals 16 residues. Germline V CDR1 and CDR2: SGHRS, YFSETQ. The DNA of the CDR3 is TGCGCCAGCAGCTTGAACCTAGCGGGGCACCAAGAGACCCAGTACTTC. It encodes CASSLNLAGHQETQYF.

The chain has TRBV5-6 and TRBJ2-7; TRBD1 matches at 7 bases. CDR3 length: 14 amino acids. V lost 4 bases, J lost 4 bases, and 8 bases stayed unmatched. The V gene's germline CDR1 is SGHDT and CDR2 YYEEEE. The CDR3 sequence: CASSLKGAEYEQYF. The CDR3, as DNA: TGTGCCAGCAGCCTAAAGGGGGCCGAGTACGAGCAGTACTTC.

The rearrangement joins TRBV9 to TRBJ2-2; D gene ambiguous. This CDR3 spans 13 amino acids. The ends were cut back, 4 bases at V and 6 bases at J, with 10 bases in the middle. The V gene's germline CDR1 is SGDLS and CDR2 YYNGEE. The CDR3 DNA follows: TGTGCCAGCAGCATTCCGGTCGCCGGGGAGCTGTTTTTT. This encodes CASSIPVAGELFF.

CDR3 amino acids: CASSVKPSRGDGYTF. CDR3 in DNA: TGTGCCAGCAGCGTTAAACCTTCTAGGGGCGATGGCTACACCTTC. The chain links TRBV9 to TRBJ1-2, with D possibly being TRBD1 (5 bases). The CDR3 extends over 15 amino acids. In germline, CDR1 is SGDLS, CDR2 YYNGEE. The V and J ends lost 2 bases and 6 bases respectively, with 17 bases between them.